These 8 T cell receptor beta chains originate from one sample sequenced in a study of shared clonotypes between healthy human individuals. Profiled with immunoSEQ multiplex PCR; TCRdb holds only in-frame clones, not every one. The sample includes about 2.3 million clones, just over 90% of them seen just once. The sample was naive CD4+ T cells from PBMCs. Subset defined: CD45RA+ positively selected. All receptors come from a man between 18 and 35 years old in good health. Some clones in this sample may be carry-over from other donors' samples.

This clone came up once. This chain links TRBV18 with TRBJ1-2; possibly TRBD1 for D (5 bases). Germline CDR1 KGHSH, CDR2 LQKENI. The CDR3 contains 14 residues. V lost 3 bases, J lost 3 bases, and 11 bases lay in between. CDR3 in amino acids: CASSPVRVDYGYTF. CDR3 sequence (DNA): TGTGCCAGCTCACCGGTCAGGGTGGACTATGGCTACACCTTC.

The chain has TRBV5-4 and TRBJ2-3; TRBD2 matches 8 bases. The CDR3 has 16 amino acids. J gave up 4 bases and V 0 bases, and 7 bases lay outside the gene matches. Germline lookup yields CDR1 SGHNT and CDR2 YYREEE (reference sequence). The CDR3 loop is CASSLVAGGIPDTQYF. CDR3 sequence (DNA): TGTGCCAGCAGCTTGGTGGCGGGAGGTATACCAGATACGCAGTATTTT.

This clone occurred once. This rearrangement joins TRBV5-1 to TRBJ2-5; 7 bases are a match to TRBD1. The CDR3 is 14 residues long. V gave up 4 bases and J gave up 3 bases; unmatched junction bases: 6. Germline CDR1 is SGHRS and CDR2 is YFSETQ. The CDR3: CASSRDSLKETQYF. In nucleotides, the CDR3 is TGCGCCAGCAGCCGGGACAGCTTAAAAGAGACCCAGTACTTC. Full variable domain (rest looked up from reference TRBV5-1 and TRBJ2-5): KAGVTQTPRYLIKTRGQQVTLSCSPISGHRSVSWYQQTPGQGLQFLFEYFSETQRNKGNFPGRFSGRQFSNSRSEMNVSTLELGDSALYLCASSRDSLKETQYFGPGTRLLVL.

This chain connects TRBV19 to TRBJ2-7; D tentatively fits TRBD1 or TRBD2 (5 bases each). The germline V gene encodes CDR1 LNHDA and CDR2 SQIVND (reference sequence). The CDR3 loop spans 15 amino acids. V lost 8 bases to trimming and J lost 6 bases, with 23 bases between them. The CDR3 sequence is CASSPGRTFRGEQYF. CDR3 DNA sequence: TGTGCCAGTTCTCCGGGACGGACTTTTCGAGGCGAGCAGTACTTC.

This clone has just a few counts. This chain links TRBV7-9 with TRBJ1-5; D gene unclear. This CDR3 comprises 14 residues. The V gene's germline CDR1 is SEHNR and CDR2 FQNEAQ (reference sequence). The V gene lost 4 bases and the J gene lost 0 bases, with 7 bases spanning the gap. This CDR3 reads CASSSHISNQPQHF. Written as DNA, the CDR3 is TGTGCCAGCAGCTCACACATTAGCAATCAGCCCCAGCATTTT.

The gene calls are TRBV11-2 and TRBJ1-1; a possible D gene is TRBD1 (5 bases). The ends were cut back, 5 bases at V and 1 base at J, with 17 bases in the middle. The germline V gene has CDR1 SGHAT and CDR2 FQNNGV. The CDR3 loop spans 16 amino acids. CDR3 region: CASSDHPGRRNTEAFF. The CDR3 DNA reads as TGTGCCAGCAGCGACCATCCAGGGAGACGGAACACTGAAGCTTTCTTT.

Notes on this clone: Other DNA variants within this sample encode the same CDR3. The gene calls are TRBV5-1 and TRBJ2-7, with 9 bases identical to TRBD2. With V trimmed by 4 bases and J by 1 base, 6 bases remained unmatched. Germline V gene lookup returns CDR1 SGHRS and CDR2 YFSETQ. There are 15 residues in the CDR3. CDR3 bases: TGCGCCAGCAGCCCCTTGGCGGGAGGGTCCTACGAGCAGTACTTC. As protein: CASSPLAGGSYEQYF.

Only one count was recorded for this clone. The J gene is TRBJ2-3, the V gene TRBV6-1; D is uncertain. The CDR3 totals 14 residues. The V end lost 5 bases, the J end lost 2 bases, and 11 bases lay between the germline ends. Germline CDR1 MNHNS, CDR2 SASEGT. In DNA, the CDR3 is TGTGCCAGCAGTTTTGCCGGAATCACAGATACGCAGTATTTT. As protein: CASSFAGITDTQYF.